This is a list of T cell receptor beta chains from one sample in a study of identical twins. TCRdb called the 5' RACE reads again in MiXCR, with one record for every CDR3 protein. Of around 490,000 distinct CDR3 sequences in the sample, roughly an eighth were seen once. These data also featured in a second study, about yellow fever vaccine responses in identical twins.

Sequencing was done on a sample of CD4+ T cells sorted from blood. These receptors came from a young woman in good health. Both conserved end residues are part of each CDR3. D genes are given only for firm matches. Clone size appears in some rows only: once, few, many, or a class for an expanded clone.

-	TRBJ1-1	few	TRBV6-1	CASTDRRAEAFF	TGTGCCAGCACAGACAGGCGGGCTGAAGCTTTCTTT
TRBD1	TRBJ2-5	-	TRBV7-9	CASAGTGGETQYF	TGTGCCAGCGCGGGGACAGGGGGAGAGACCCAGTACTTC
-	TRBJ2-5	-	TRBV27	CASSSAGKVETQYF	TGTGCCAGCAGTTCTGCAGGAAAAGTTGAGACCCAGTACTTC
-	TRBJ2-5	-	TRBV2	CASGRGLVLETQYF	TGTGCCAGTGGTAGAGGGTTGGTCCTGGAGACCCAGTACTTC
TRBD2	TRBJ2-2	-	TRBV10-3	CAISAREREGTGELFF	TGTGCCATCAGTGCCAGGGAACGGGAGGGCACCGGGGAGCTGTTTTTT
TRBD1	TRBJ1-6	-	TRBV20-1	CSAALTGLGVNSPLHF	TGCAGTGCAGCACTGACAGGGCTAGGGGTAAATTCACCCCTCCACTTT
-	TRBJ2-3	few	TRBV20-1	CSATQVTDTQYF	TGCAGTGCTACCCAAGTCACAGATACGCAGTATTTT
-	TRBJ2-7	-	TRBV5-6	CASSLAPGPTSLYF	TGTGCCAGCAGCTTGGCCCCGGGACCGACTTCTCTGTACTTC
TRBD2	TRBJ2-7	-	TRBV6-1	CASSRSGTNSYEQYF	TGTGCCAGCAGTCGTAGCGGGACGAATTCCTACGAGCAGTACTTC
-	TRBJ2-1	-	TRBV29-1	CSVPRTAEQFF	TGCAGCGTTCCTCGGACAGCCGAGCAGTTCTTC
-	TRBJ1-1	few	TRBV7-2	CASSLLGGTGNTEAFF	TGTGCCAGCAGCTTACTCGGGGGAACGGGGAACACTGAAGCTTTCTTT
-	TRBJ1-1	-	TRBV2	CASSEALGNTEAFF	TGTGCCAGCAGTGAAGCACTGGGGAACACTGAAGCTTTCTTT
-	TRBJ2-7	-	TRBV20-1	CSARDPGQASSYEQYF	TGCAGTGCTAGAGATCCGGGGCAGGCTAGCTCCTACGAGCAGTACTTC
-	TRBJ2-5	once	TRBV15	CATSRDPQQETQYF	TGTGCCACCAGCAGAGATCCACAGCAAGAGACCCAGTACTTC
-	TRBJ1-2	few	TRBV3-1	CASSPGRGANYGYTF	TGTGCCAGCTCCCCAGGACGGGGGGCCAACTATGGCTACACCTTC
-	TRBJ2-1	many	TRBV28	CASSPGTVTYNEQFF	TGTGCCAGCAGTCCCGGAACGGTCACCTACAATGAGCAGTTCTTC
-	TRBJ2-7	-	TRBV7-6	CASSSRVGTNYEQYF	TGTGCCAGCAGCTCCCGGGTCGGGACAAACTACGAGCAGTACTTC
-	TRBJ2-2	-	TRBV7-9	CASSPVTGRAHTGELFF	TGTGCCAGCAGCCCGGTAACAGGTCGCGCCCACACCGGGGAGCTGTTTTTT
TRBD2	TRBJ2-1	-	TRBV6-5	CASSGIGEQFF	TGTGCCAGTAGCGGGATAGGTGAGCAGTTCTTC
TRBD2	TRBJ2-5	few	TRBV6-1	CASRGLAGGQETQYF	TGTGCCAGCAGAGGACTAGCGGGAGGACAAGAGACCCAGTACTTC
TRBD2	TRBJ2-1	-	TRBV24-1	CATSDGSGKQFF	TGTGCCACCAGTGATGGAAGCGGGAAGCAGTTCTTC
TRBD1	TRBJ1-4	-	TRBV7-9	CASSRDRASEKLFF	TGTGCCAGCAGCCGGGACAGGGCGTCGGAAAAACTGTTTTTT
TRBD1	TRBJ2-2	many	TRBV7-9	CASSSDRANTGELFF	TGTGCCAGCAGCTCGGACAGGGCAAACACCGGGGAGCTGTTTTTT
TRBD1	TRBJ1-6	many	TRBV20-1	CSARDGWTGGEAPLHF	TGCAGTGCTAGAGATGGTTGGACAGGGGGCGAGGCACCCCTCCACTTT
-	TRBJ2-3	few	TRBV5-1	CASSWGTSTDTQYF	TGCGCCAGCAGCTGGGGTACTAGCACAGATACGCAGTATTTT
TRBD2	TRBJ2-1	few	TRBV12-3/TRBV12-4	CASSPGTSGFNEQFF	TGTGCCAGCAGCCCCGGGACTAGCGGGTTCAATGAGCAGTTCTTC
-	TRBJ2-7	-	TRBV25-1	CASTSQGFEQYF	TGTGCCAGCACCTCACAGGGATTCGAGCAGTACTTC
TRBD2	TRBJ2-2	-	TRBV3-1	CATSQDLGLGDTGELFF	TGTGCCACCAGCCAAGATCTTGGACTAGGGGACACCGGGGAGCTGTTTTTT
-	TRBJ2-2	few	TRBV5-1	CASSLVVRGKTGELFF	TGCGCCAGCAGCTTGGTAGTCAGGGGAAAAACCGGGGAGCTGTTTTTT
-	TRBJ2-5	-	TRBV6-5	CASNMVGETQYF	TGTGCCAGCAATATGGTTGGTGAGACCCAGTACTTC
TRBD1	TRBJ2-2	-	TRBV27	CASSPHIQGAGELFF	TGTGCCAGCAGTCCCCATATACAGGGGGCAGGGGAGCTGTTTTTT
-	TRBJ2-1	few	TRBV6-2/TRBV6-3	CASSYVRGNEQFF	TGTGCCAGCAGTTATGTTCGGGGCAATGAGCAGTTCTTC
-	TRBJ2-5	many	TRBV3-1	CASSQDGLAQETQYF	TGTGCCAGCAGCCAAGATGGGCTAGCCCAAGAGACCCAGTACTTC
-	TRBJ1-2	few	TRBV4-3	CASSQATTGAGYGYTF	TGCGCCAGCAGCCAAGCGACGACGGGGGCTGGCTATGGCTACACCTTC
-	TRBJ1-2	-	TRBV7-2	CASSLLQTTNYGYTF	TGTGCCAGCAGCTTACTACAGACAACTAACTATGGCTACACCTTC
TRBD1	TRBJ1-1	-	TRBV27	CASSGDRFVAEAFF	TGTGCCAGCAGTGGGGACAGGTTCGTCGCTGAAGCTTTCTTT
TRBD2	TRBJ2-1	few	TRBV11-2	CASSYRAGGAWYNEQFF	TGTGCCAGCAGCTACCGAGCGGGGGGGGCGTGGTACAATGAGCAGTTCTTC
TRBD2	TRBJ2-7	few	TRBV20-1	CSARDPGTTIEQYF	TGCAGTGCTAGAGATCCCGGGACTACCATCGAGCAGTACTTC
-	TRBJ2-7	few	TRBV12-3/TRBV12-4	CASTTGRYEQYF	TGTGCCAGCACGACAGGGAGGTACGAGCAGTACTTC
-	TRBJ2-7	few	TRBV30	CAWRRGPYEQYF	TGTGCCTGGAGGCGGGGTCCCTACGAGCAGTACTTC